A selection of T cell receptor beta chains follows, all from one sample in a study of cytomegalovirus exposure and HLA in healthy donors. The repertoire was sequenced with immunoSEQ multiplex PCR; TCRdb's copy has only in-frame clones and lacks some. The sample has over 100,000 clones. The sequencing input was PBMCs. The receptors here all came from a man aged 25-45 years in good health and CMV-seronegative. Each CDR3 is given without its conserved first and last residue. Fields, in order: clone size, J gene, V gene, CDR3 length, CDR3 protein. Only part of the rows carry a size: once, few, many, or a class if the clone is expanded.

>.|TRBJ2-7|TRBV6-5|11
ASSYGDRGEQY
>.|TRBJ1-1|TRBV6-6|12
ASSYSLVNTEAF
>.|TRBJ1-5|TRBV18|17
ASSVKPGQRGIGNQPQH
>.|TRBJ1-1|TRBV7-8|12
ASSLPRGNTEAF
>.|TRBJ1-2|TRBV6-5|12
ASSYLTGGNGYT
>.|TRBJ1-2|TRBV20-1|9
SAHSGEEHT
>.|TRBJ2-1|TRBV6-6|13
ASSPGTQRNNEQF
>.|TRBJ1-2|TRBV10-3|13
AISVKGQAPMRYT
>.|TRBJ2-2|TRBV5-1|14
ASSLANRGNAGELF
>.|TRBJ2-7|TRBV11-2|9
ASSVTYEQY
>.|TRBJ1-5|TRBV19|13
ASSNRGGGNQPQH
>.|TRBJ2-7|TRBV6-1|11
ASSETPAYEQY
>.|TRBJ1-3|TRBV4-1|14
ASSQAGTGAGNTIY
>.|TRBJ1-4|TRBV6-5|12
ASSESGQGEKLF
>.|TRBJ2-3|TRBV7-3|11
ASSLIHSDTQY
>.|TRBJ2-7|TRBV10-3|14
AISEEIAGGVNEQY
>.|TRBJ1-2|TRBV27|12
ASSFAGGFTGYT
>.|TRBJ2-1|TRBV28|13
ASSLDSLNYNEQF
>.|TRBJ2-2|TRBV7-9|11
ASSFPGPGELF
>.|TRBJ2-7|TRBV5-1|12
ASSLQGSGYEQY
>.|TRBJ2-7|TRBV5-1|11
ASSQNRGFEQY
>.|TRBJ2-3|TRBV19|13
ASSTGQMSADTQY
>.|TRBJ2-2|TRBV5-5|12
ASSWGSNTGELF
>.|TRBJ2-1|TRBV7-8|12
ASSLDRGARGQF
>.|TRBJ1-3|TRBV18|14
ASSPDRGSWGNTIY
>.|TRBJ1-1|TRBV6-6|11
ASSYLTPAEAF
>.|TRBJ2-5|TRBV14|13
ASSQWGQGAATQY
>.|TRBJ2-5|TRBV28|12
ASNRGRIQETQY
>.|TRBJ1-2|TRBV6-4|14
ASSGPRDREDYGYT
>.|TRBJ2-5|TRBV4-3|13
ASSRTVDRAETQY
>.|TRBJ2-3|TRBV30|14
AWSVFDPRITDTQY
>.|TRBJ2-3|TRBV9|13
ASSEEAGRTDTQY
>.|TRBJ1-6|TRBV21-1|16
ASLTPRARGIYNSPLH
>.|TRBJ1-4|TRBV30|11
AWSTGLEEKLF
>.|TRBJ1-4|TRBV5-1|14
ASSLDRPPTNEKLF
>.|TRBJ2-1|TRBV29-1|14
SVAKMDRGIGHEQF
>large|TRBJ2-1|TRBV7-8|14
ASSFQGTGAYNEQF
>.|TRBJ2-4|TRBV5-6|10
ASSATGVIQY
>.|TRBJ2-3|TRBV5-4|13
ASSSRGAGTDTQY
>.|TRBJ1-1|TRBV4-1|15
ASSNGHTGGRNTEAF
>.|TRBJ2-2|TRBV29-1|15
SVEVSPAGPNTGELF
>.|.|TRBV27|14
ASSFIATGVSYEQY
>.|TRBJ2-3|TRBV15|16
ATSRELASGTEADTQY
>.|TRBJ1-5|TRBV7-9|13
ASSLYGDSNQPQH
>.|TRBJ1-4|TRBV13|13
ASSLQGRSNEKLF
>.|TRBJ2-7|TRBV19|11
ASSRDRAYEQY
>.|TRBJ1-2|TRBV6-5|14
ASSYSRGRTGYGYT
>.|.|TRBV7-6|14
ASSSHPRGVSYEQY
>.|TRBJ2-7|TRBV4-1|13
ASSRPGQGPYEQY
>.|TRBJ2-5|TRBV11-3|13
ASSSEGGGRETQY
>.|TRBJ2-7|TRBV2|12
ASSRTGRRSEQY
>.|TRBJ2-7|TRBV2|12
ASRRNGGPYEQY
>.|TRBJ1-5|TRBV6-5|11
ASSEAFNQPQH